This TCR beta chain was captured in a study of OX40 agonist ivuxolimab in advanced cancers. Profiling relied on immunoSEQ multiplex PCR, and the TCRdb table lists in-frame clones only, not all of them. Of about 62,000 clones listed, 88% are singletons. This CDR3 has 14 amino acids. CDR1 and CDR2 (germline): SGHKS, YYEKEE (reference sequence). V lost 3 bases and J lost 2; bases outside the gene matches: 5. The rearrangement links TRBV5-5 to TRBJ2-7, with TRBD1 matching 7 bases. Sequences were derived from CD4+ or CD8+ T cells sorted from blood, sampled in a trial of the OX40 agonist ivuxolimab. The receptor was derived from an adult with an advanced solid tumor such as melanoma, head and neck, liver or kidney cancer. The CDR3 nucleotides are TGTGCCAGCAGCTACGGACAGGCCACCTACGAGCAGTACTTC. It is translated as CASSYGQATYEQYF.